The 28 T cell receptor beta chains in this list originate from one sample, sequenced in a study of T cells in Graves' hyperthyroidism and ophthalmopathy. Amplification yielded TCR beta CDR3 regions, with RNA transcripts as the source. The study used the HTBI primer set for a first-round RT-PCR of the TCR CDR3. Via MiXCR, TCRdb re-called the multiplex PCR reads, giving one row per CDR3 protein. The table lists roughly 570,000 distinct CDR3 sequences, around 14% of them singletons. Sequencing input: blood. The receptors originated from a woman aged 25-40 years with Graves' hyperthyroidism.

The CDR3 sequence: CASSYRGASSGIYNEQFF. The CDR3 DNA reads as TGTGCCAGCAGTTACAGAGGTGCGTCTAGCGGAATCTACAATGAGCAGTTCTTC. The chain is built from TRBV6-5 and TRBJ2-1, with 7 positions matching TRBD2. After removal of 2 bases from V and 3 bases from J, the junction contained 13 bases not matched to a gene. The length of the CDR3 is 18 residues. The V gene's germline CDR1 is MNHEY and CDR2 SVGAGI.

The sample holds many counts of this clonotype. This chain joins TRBV29-1 and TRBJ2-5; D not resolved. The V end was cut by 3 bases, the J end by 6 bases, with 11 bases between. This CDR3 is built from 12 residues. Germline CDR1 reads SQVTM; CDR2 reads ANQGSEA. Written as DNA, the CDR3 is TGCAGCGTTGATCGGTCAATTCAGACCCAGTACTTC. It codes for CSVDRSIQTQYF.

There are many counts of this clonotype. This sequence joins TRBV11-2 and TRBJ2-7; TRBD1 aligns across 9 bases. CDR3 length: 14 amino acids. Germline V gene sequence: CDR1 SGHAT, CDR2 FQNNGV. V was pared by 4 bases and J by 2 bases, with 3 bases of the junction left unmatched. CDR3 sequence reads: CASSYDRGAYEQYF. CDR3 bases: TGTGCCAGCAGCTATGACAGGGGGGCCTACGAGCAGTACTTC.

This chain joins TRBV10-1 and TRBJ1-1; D might be TRBD1 (6 bases). V lost 1 base and J 3 bases, leaving 6 bases between the germline ends. CDR3 length equals 13 residues. Looked up from germline, CDR1 is WNHNN and CDR2 is SYGVQD (reference sequence). For the CDR3, the DNA is TGCGCCAGCAGTGAGTACAGGGACACTGAAGCTTTCTTT. Translation gives CASSEYRDTEAFF.

The chain joins TRBV4-1 to TRBJ1-1; TRBD1 aligns across 7 bases. The CDR3 has 15 residues. The V gene's germline CDR1 is MGHRA and CDR2 YSYEKL. The V gene end was trimmed by 0 bases and the J gene end by 4 bases; junction bases not matched to a gene: 5. The CDR3, as DNA: TGCGCCAGCAGCCAAGAAGACAGGGCGGGCACTGAAGCTTTCTTT. It translates to CASSQEDRAGTEAFF.

Note on this clonotype: One junction end does not reproduce the germline sequence, and a read error may be involved. The chain is built from TRBV7-6 and TRBJ2-1; 10 nucleotides align to TRBD2. CDR1 and CDR2 from the germline V gene are SGHVS and FNYEAQ. The CDR3 runs 12 residues. CDR3 protein: CASSLAGVVQFF. The CDR3 nucleotides read TGTGCCAGCAGCCTAGCGGGAGTGGTGCAGTTCTTC.

This clonotype was counted ten times or more. V gene TRBV27 combines with J gene TRBJ2-1, with D possibly called TRBD1 or TRBD2 (5 bases each). Looked up from germline, CDR1 is MNHEY and CDR2 is SMNVEV (reference sequence). Deletions cut 4 bases from V and 5 bases from J, with 9 bases between. The CDR3 extends over 13 amino acids. CDR3 loop: CASSSSGHNEQFF. CDR3 in DNA: TGTGCCAGCAGTTCCTCGGGGCACAATGAGCAGTTCTTC.

This chain uses TRBV5-1 with TRBJ2-1; D unclear. Germline CDR1 reads SGHRS; CDR2 reads YFSETQ. This CDR3 is 13 amino acids long. The V and J ends lost 2 bases and 6 bases respectively, with 9 bases between them. The CDR3 DNA follows: TGCGCCAGCAGCTTTGGCGGAGTCAATGAGCAGTTCTTC. Protein product: CASSFGGVNEQFF. Full variable domain (remainder filled in from reference TRBV5-1 and TRBJ2-1): KAGVTQTPRYLIKTRGQQVTLSCSPISGHRSVSWYQQTPGQGLQFLFEYFSETQRNKGNFPGRFSGRQFSNSRSEMNVSTLELGDSALYLCASSFGGVNEQFFGPGTRLTVL.

This clonotype was detected ten times or more. The V call is TRBV20-1, the J call TRBJ2-5, with TRBD1 matching over 9 bases. V lost 5 bases, J lost 0 bases, and 7 bases stayed unmatched. Germline CDR1 and CDR2: DFQATT and SNEGSKA (reference sequence). There are 15 residues in the CDR3. In DNA, the CDR3 is TGCAGTGCTGAGGACAGGGGCCACCACCAAGAGACCCAGTACTTC. Protein: CSAEDRGHHQETQYF.

This chain connects TRBV29-1 to TRBJ1-1; possibly TRBD1 for D (6 bases). The germline V gene has CDR1 SQVTM and CDR2 ANQGSEA. The V gene lost 6 bases and the J gene lost 1 base, with 12 bases spanning the gap. This CDR3 spans 13 amino acids. The CDR3 DNA sequence: TGCAGCGTGAGAGGGGGGAGGAACACTGAAGCTTTCTTT. It translates to CSVRGGRNTEAFF.

The chain carries TRBV6-1 and TRBJ2-2, with D perhaps matching TRBD2 (6 bases). This CDR3 is 16 amino acids long. V was clipped by 6 bases and J by 0 bases, with 14 bases between them. Germline CDR1 is MNHNS and CDR2 is SASEGT. The CDR3 DNA sequence: TGTGCCAGCAGGCGGGACCAGGACGCGAACACCGGGGAGCTGTTTTTT. It yields the protein CASRRDQDANTGELFF.

At least ten counts were recorded for this clonotype. This sequence joins TRBV4-1 and TRBJ2-7, with D uncertain. V lost 1 base and J lost 3, with 19 bases in between. Germline V CDR1 and CDR2: MGHRA, YSYEKL. The CDR3 totals 17 residues. The CDR3 reads CASSQVFRLGQNYEQYF. As DNA, the CDR3 is TGCGCCAGCAGCCAAGTGTTCCGGCTTGGGCAGAACTACGAGCAGTACTTC.

As concerns this clonotype: Just one base apart from a much larger clone, this may be a read error. The chain combines TRBV12-3 or TRBV12-4 with TRBJ1-4, with 8 bases identical to TRBD1. The CDR3 length is 16 residues. The CDR3 DNA reads as TGTGCCGGCAGTTCGAGGACAGGGTATGATGGTGAAAAACTGTTTTTT. As protein: CAGSSRTGYDGEKLFF.

The rearrangement uses TRBV19 and TRBJ1-2; D is ambiguous. The CDR3 runs 15 residues. The V end lost 5 bases, the J end lost 4 bases, and 17 bases lay between the germline ends. CDR1 and CDR2 (germline): LNHDA, SQIVND (reference sequence). CDR3 DNA: TGTGCCAGTAGTGGGTTGACAAGCGCAGGCTATGGCTACACCTTC. Translation: CASSGLTSAGYGYTF. Full variable domain (rest looked up from reference TRBV19 and TRBJ1-2): DGGITQSPKYLFRKEGQNVTLSCEQNLNHDAMYWYRQDPGQGLRLIYYSQIVNDFQKGDIAEGYSVSREKKESFPLTVTSAQKNPTAFYLCASSGLTSAGYGYTFGSGTRLTVV.

V gene TRBV7-9 combines with J gene TRBJ2-7; the match to TRBD1 covers 8 bases. Germline CDR1 and CDR2: SEHNR and FQNEAQ (reference sequence). This CDR3 comprises 14 residues. Losses at the gene ends were 0 bases for V and 5 bases for J; bases not matched to a gene: 3. The DNA of the CDR3 is TGTGCCAGCAGCTTAGCGACAGGGGAAGACGAGCAGTACTTC. It encodes CASSLATGEDEQYF.

In its sample, this clonotype was seen many times. The chain recombines TRBV7-2 with TRBJ2-5; 8 nucleotides align to TRBD2. The CDR3 loop spans 16 amino acids. Germline V gene lookup returns CDR1 SGHTA and CDR2 FQGNSA. With V trimmed by 5 bases and J by 4 bases, 12 bases remained unmatched. The CDR3, as DNA: TGTGCCAGCAGCCCGGGACTAGTCGGGGGATCAGAGACCCAGTACTTC. Translating it yields CASSPGLVGGSETQYF.

The chain uses TRBV20-1 and TRBJ2-5; 8 bases map to TRBD2. CDR1 and CDR2 (germline): DFQATT, SNEGSKA (reference sequence). CDR3 length: 15 amino acids. The junction had 11 bases not matched to a gene; V was cut back by 3 bases and J by 5 bases. The CDR3 is CSASGSSGRRETQYF. The CDR3 coding sequence is TGCAGTGCTAGCGGGTCTAGCGGGCGGCGGGAGACCCAGTACTTC.

This clonotype was seen at least ten times. The chain uses TRBV12-3 or TRBV12-4 and TRBJ2-2, with D possibly being TRBD2 (6 bases). The CDR3 totals 18 residues. The V end was cut by 0 bases, the J end by 1 base, with 15 bases between. The CDR3 nucleotides are TGTGCCAGCAGTTTAGCGGGACTCCTCATGGGGAACACCGGGGAGCTGTTTTTT. Its protein product is CASSLAGLLMGNTGELFF.

This clonotype occurred once. The gene calls are TRBV3-1 and TRBJ2-7; either TRBD1 or TRBD2 may fit D (5 bases each). CDR1 is LGHDT and CDR2 is YNNKEL in the germline V gene (reference sequence). This CDR3 spans 15 amino acids. Trimming left V 4 bases short and J 7 bases short, with 20 bases between. This CDR3 reads CASSRGAEGIREQYF. CDR3 DNA sequence: TGTGCCAGCAGCCGGGGCGCAGAGGGGATCAGGGAGCAGTACTTC.

This clonotype was counted ten times or more. This sequence joins TRBV11-2 and TRBJ2-2; 11 bases are shared with TRBD2. Germline trimming cut 6 bases from V and 7 bases from J; bases unmatched to any gene: 13. Germline V gives CDR1 SGHAT, CDR2 FQNNGV. The CDR3 is 17 residues long. In nucleotides, the CDR3 is TGTGCCAGCAGGATGGGGACTAGCGGCCCGCGGGGCGGGGAGCTGTTTTTT. Protein sequence: CASRMGTSGPRGGELFF.

The chain carries TRBV7-2 and TRBJ2-5; 7 bases agree with TRBD2. Germline loops: CDR1 SGHTA, CDR2 FQGNSA. V lost 5 bases to trimming and J lost 9 bases; unmatched junction nucleotides: 6. CDR3 length: 12 amino acids. CDR3 in DNA: TGTGCCAGCAGCCCAGCAAGCGGGGCCCAGTACTTC. Translating gives CASSPASGAQYF.

J is TRBJ1-4 and V is TRBV7-3; 9 bases fit TRBD1. The germline CDR1 and CDR2 sequences are SGHTA and FQGTGA. V lost 5 bases to trimming and J lost 3 bases; unmatched junction nucleotides: 13. The CDR3 extends over 18 amino acids. DNA for the CDR3: TGTGCCAGCAGCCCGGAGCTACAGGGGGCGCACCCTAATGAAAAACTGTTTTTT. Its protein is CASSPELQGAHPNEKLFF.

This clonotype came up many times. This chain connects TRBV28 to TRBJ2-7; D might be TRBD2 (5 bases). Trimming stripped 2 bases from V and 0 bases from J, with 8 bases between. Germline lookup yields CDR1 MDHEN and CDR2 SYDVKM. CDR3 length: 14 residues. Here the CDR3 DNA reads TGTGCCAGCAGTTTACCGAGGGACTCCTACGAGCAGTACTTC. As protein: CASSLPRDSYEQYF.

The rearrangement links TRBV6-5 to TRBJ1-4; tentatively, D is TRBD1 (5 bases). Germline V CDR1 and CDR2: MNHEY, SVGAGI. V lost 0 bases, J lost 2 bases, and 7 bases lay in between. This CDR3 spans 15 amino acids. Written as DNA, the CDR3 is TGTGCCAGCAGTTACTCCGGGACCACTAATGAAAAACTGTTTTTT. This sequence encodes CASSYSGTTNEKLFF.

This clonotype has a single count. This chain joins TRBV5-1 and TRBJ1-6; no clear D gene. The V end was cut by 4 bases, the J end by 4 bases, with 15 bases between. CDR3 length equals 16 residues. Germline loops: CDR1 SGHRS, CDR2 YFSETQ. The CDR3 nucleotides are TGCGCCAGCAGCCCCCGGGTAAAGAATTATAATTCACCCCTCCACTTT. Protein product: CASSPRVKNYNSPLHF.

This clonotype occurred a few times. The chain recombines TRBV27 with TRBJ2-2; 9 nucleotides align to TRBD2. Germline V CDR1 and CDR2: MNHEY, SMNVEV (reference sequence). The CDR3 spans 19 residues. After removal of 6 bases from V and 6 bases from J, the junction contained 20 bases not matched to a gene. DNA of the CDR3: TGTGCCAGCAGCCCTAGGGAGCGGGAGGCCCTTCGGGGGTCCGGGGAGCTGTTTTTT. It translates to CASSPREREALRGSGELFF.

The sample holds many counts of this clonotype. V gene TRBV20-1 combines with J gene TRBJ2-1, with D uncertain. The CDR3 has 14 residues. Germline V gene data show CDR1 as DFQATT and CDR2 as SNEGSKA (reference sequence). Trimming cost V 6 bases and J 0 bases, with 12 bases left between them. CDR3 sequence: CSAPDLNSYNEQFF. DNA for the CDR3: TGCAGTGCCCCCGACCTGAACTCCTACAATGAGCAGTTCTTC.

Notes on this clonotype: A much larger clonotype is one base distant, so this may be a read error. The chain joins TRBV11-3 to TRBJ2-5, with D possibly TRBD2 on 7 matching bases. Germline assignment: CDR1 SGHNT and CDR2 YENEEA. CDR3 length: 14 residues. CDR3 in DNA: TGTGCCGGCAGGGTCGGGGGGCCACAAGAGACCCAGTACTTC. Translated: CAGRVGGPQETQYF.